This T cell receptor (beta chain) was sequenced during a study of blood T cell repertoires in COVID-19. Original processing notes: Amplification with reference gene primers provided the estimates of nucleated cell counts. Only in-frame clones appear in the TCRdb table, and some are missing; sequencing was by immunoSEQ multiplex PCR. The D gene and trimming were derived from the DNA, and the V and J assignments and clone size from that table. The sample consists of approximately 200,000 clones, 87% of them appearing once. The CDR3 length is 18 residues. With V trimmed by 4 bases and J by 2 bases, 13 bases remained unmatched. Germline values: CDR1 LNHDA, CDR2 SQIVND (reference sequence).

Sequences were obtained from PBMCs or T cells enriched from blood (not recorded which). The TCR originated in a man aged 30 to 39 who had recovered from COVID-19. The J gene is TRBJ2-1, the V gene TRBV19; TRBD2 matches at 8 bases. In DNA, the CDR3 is TGTGCCAGTAGTACCCTCCACGGGAGGGGTGACCCCTACAATGAGCAGTTCTTC. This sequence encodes CASSTLHGRGDPYNEQFF. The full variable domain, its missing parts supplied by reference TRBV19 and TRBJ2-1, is DGGITQSPKYLFRKEGQNVTLSCEQNLNHDAMYWYRQDPGQGLRLIYYSQIVNDFQKGDIAEGYSVSREKKESFPLTVTSAQKNPTAFYLCASSTLHGRGDPYNEQFFGPGTRLTVL.